The sample holds a few counts of the clone carrying this T cell receptor beta chain. Antigen: not known. The data are from a study of CD8 T cells in ankylosing spondylitis. TCRdb fed the 5' RACE reads into MiXCR, producing one record per CDR3 protein. The sample has 250,000 or so distinct CDR3 sequences; roughly 25% are singletons. The V and J ends lost 2 bases and 3 bases respectively, with 5 bases between them. This CDR3 is 13 amino acids long. Whole-study findings and limits: Disease-associated clonotypes exhibited CD8+ identity and were relatively infrequent in peripheral blood. Disease-associated clones were reportedly significantly overrepresented in matched ankylosing spondylitis synovial fluid. Seven to nine highly homologous variants formed a TCR beta motif that appeared characteristic of ankylosing spondylitis blood.

This clonotype originated in a male donor with ankylosing spondylitis or in good health (not recorded which). Sequencing input: blood, either unsorted or a sorted T cell fraction (not recorded which). The rearrangement joins TRBV12-3 or TRBV12-4 to TRBJ1-3; D is unresolved. This CDR3 reads CASSLNGGNTIYF. The CDR3 DNA sequence: TGTGCCAGCAGTTTAAACGGTGGAAACACCATATATTTT.